A selection of T cell receptor beta chains follows, all from one sample in a study of spatial heterogeneity in lung cancer. TCRdb re-analysed the 5' RACE reads in MiXCR, keeping a single row per CDR3 protein. Among 60,000 to 90,000 distinct CDR3 sequences listed, roughly 15% were seen once. Sequencing was performed on PBMCs, taken at surgery. The receptors derive from a male donor with early-stage non-small cell lung cancer. Each CDR3 is given with its conserved first and last residue. A D gene is named only where the DNA matches it firmly. Some rows have no size entry. The others give once, few or many, or a class for an expanded clone.

clone_size d_call j_call v_call cdr3_aa cdr3_nt
few - TRBJ2-7 TRBV7-3 CASSRDVLGRQYF TGTGCCAGCAGCCGGGACGTGCTGGGGCGGCAGTACTTC
few - TRBJ1-3 TRBV3-1 CASSQGPGSGNTIYF TGTGCCAGCAGCCAAGGACCAGGCTCTGGAAACACCATATATTTT
few - TRBJ2-3 TRBV9 CASSEGPGGPDTQYF TGTGCCAGCAGCGAGGGACCCGGAGGCCCAGATACGCAGTATTTT
many - TRBJ2-1 TRBV29-1 CSVEVAGNEQFF TGCAGCGTTGAAGTTGCTGGCAATGAGCAGTTCTTC
few TRBD2 TRBJ2-1 TRBV6-5 CASSYGLAREQFF TGTGCCAGCAGTTACGGACTAGCTCGTGAGCAGTTCTTC
- - TRBJ1-1 TRBV15 CATSRVFLGNTEAFF TGTGCCACCAGCAGAGTGTTTTTGGGGAACACTGAAGCTTTCTTT
many TRBD1 TRBJ2-5 TRBV7-6 CASSTGQAGETQYF TGTGCCAGCAGCACAGGACAGGCGGGAGAGACCCAGTACTTC
- - TRBJ2-7 TRBV7-2 CASSFLGEQYF TGTGCCAGCAGCTTTCTTGGGGAGCAGTACTTC
few TRBD2 TRBJ2-7 TRBV2 CASSDLAGAYEQYF TGTGCCAGCAGCGATTTAGCGGGAGCCTACGAGCAGTACTTC
- TRBD1 TRBJ1-1 TRBV5-1 CASSPDRDTEAFF TGCGCCAGCAGCCCAGACAGGGACACTGAAGCTTTCTTT
few - TRBJ2-3 TRBV5-1 CASSLGLPTDTQYF TGCGCCAGCAGCTTGGGGCTGCCCACAGATACGCAGTATTTT
many - TRBJ2-5 TRBV29-1 CSAGTGPQETQYF TGCAGCGCCGGGACCGGGCCTCAAGAGACCCAGTACTTC
- - TRBJ1-1 TRBV20-1 CSAIGLRNTEAFF TGCAGTGCTATCGGACTCAGGAACACTGAAGCTTTCTTT
- TRBD2 TRBJ2-2 TRBV11-2 CASSLRLAVNTGELFF TGTGCCAGCAGCTTACGGCTAGCGGTAAACACCGGGGAGCTGTTTTTT
few - TRBJ2-3 TRBV12-3/TRBV12-4 CASSPRQTGGTDTQYF TGTGCCAGCAGCCCCCGTCAGACAGGAGGCACAGATACGCAGTATTTT
- - TRBJ1-4 TRBV20-1 CSASPGGEAEKLFF TGCAGTGCTTCCCCGGGAGGGGAAGCTGAAAAACTGTTTTTT
many - TRBJ2-2 TRBV19 CASTGRTGELFF TGTGCCAGTACCGGCAGGACCGGGGAGCTGTTTTTT
many - TRBJ2-1 TRBV5-1 CASSLLSSYNEQFF TGTGCCAGTAGCCTTCTAAGCTCCTACAATGAGCAGTTCTTC
few - TRBJ1-2 TRBV30 CAWSEGRIYGYTF TGTGCCTGGAGTGAAGGACGGATCTATGGCTACACCTTC
many - TRBJ1-5 TRBV9 CASSQRPNQPQHF TGTGCCAGCAGTCAACGTCCAAATCAGCCCCAGCATTTT
- - TRBJ1-1 TRBV12-3/TRBV12-4 CASSLRVRNTEAFF TGTGCCAGCAGTTTAAGGGTTCGTAACACTGAAGCTTTCTTT
many - TRBJ2-5 TRBV6-6 CASSYSHSGQETQYF TGTGCCAGCAGTTACTCGCACTCCGGACAAGAGACCCAGTACTTC
- - TRBJ1-3 TRBV10-3 CAISESQGSSGNTIYF TGTGCCATCAGTGAGTCACAGGGTAGCTCTGGAAACACCATATATTTT
- TRBD2 TRBJ2-7 TRBV6-2/TRBV6-3 CASSYGGRAVGEQYF TGTGCCAGCAGTTACGGCGGGAGGGCCGTCGGCGAGCAGTACTTC
- - TRBJ1-4 TRBV6-6 CASSSLTASGEKLFF TGTGCCAGCAGTTCCTTGACAGCTTCAGGGGAAAAACTGTTTTTT
medium-sized - TRBJ2-3 TRBV11-2 CASSLEADTQYF TGTGCCAGCAGCTTAGAGGCAGATACGCAGTATTTT
- TRBD1 TRBJ1-3 TRBV5-1 CASSSNWDRGSGNTIYF TGCGCCAGCAGCTCGAATTGGGACAGGGGCTCTGGAAACACCATATATTTT
many - TRBJ1-5 TRBV20-1 CSASPSHTSNQPQHF TGCAGTGCTAGCCCGAGCCATACTAGCAATCAGCCCCAGCATTTT
few TRBD2 TRBJ2-1 TRBV6-2/TRBV6-3 CASSYSWTSGRNEQFF TGTGCCAGCAGTTACTCGTGGACTAGCGGGAGAAATGAGCAGTTCTTC
- TRBD1 TRBJ2-1 TRBV5-1 CASSLGQGVVNEQFF TGCGCCAGCAGCTTGGGACAGGGGGTCGTCAATGAGCAGTTCTTC
medium-sized TRBD2 TRBJ2-7 TRBV11-2 CASSWASGSYEQYF TGTGCCAGCAGCTGGGCTAGCGGGTCCTACGAGCAGTACTTC
- TRBD1 TRBJ2-2 TRBV25-1 CASSPPRDRDSSGELFF TGTGCCAGCAGTCCCCCCCGAGACAGGGATAGTTCCGGGGAGCTGTTTTTT
few TRBD2 TRBJ2-5 TRBV6-5 CASSYSNGGQETQYF TGTGCCAGCAGTTACTCGAACGGGGGGCAAGAGACCCAGTACTTC
few - TRBJ1-4 TRBV27 CASSSVGTNEKLFF TGTGCCAGCAGTTCAGTGGGAACTAATGAAAAACTGTTTTTT
many - TRBJ2-7 TRBV10-3 CAISDSAYEQYF TGTGCCATCAGCGATAGCGCCTACGAGCAGTACTTC
few - TRBJ1-1 TRBV29-1 CSVDRRRGTEAFF TGCAGCGTTGATCGACGACGGGGCACTGAAGCTTTCTTT
few - TRBJ1-5 TRBV19 CASSTIRQTFDQPQHF TGTGCCAGTAGTACCATAAGACAGACGTTCGATCAGCCCCAGCATTTT
- - TRBJ2-7 TRBV18 CASSPQVEQYF TGTGCCAGCTCACCCCAGGTCGAGCAGTACTTC
- - TRBJ2-1 TRBV5-6 CASSLGPPSSYNEQFF TGTGCCAGCAGCTTGGGACCACCGAGCTCCTACAATGAGCAGTTCTTC
many - TRBJ2-7 TRBV20-1 CSARDHRQYYEQYF TGCAGTGCTAGAGATCACCGGCAGTACTACGAGCAGTACTTC
- - TRBJ1-1 TRBV12-5 CASGLVPSGLSTEAFF TGTGCTAGTGGTTTGGTACCAAGTGGGCTGAGCACTGAAGCTTTCTTT
few TRBD2 TRBJ2-1 TRBV9 CASSVRLAGGPNEQFF TGTGCCAGCAGCGTAAGACTAGCGGGAGGGCCCAATGAGCAGTTCTTC
- TRBD2 TRBJ2-3 TRBV5-1 CASTAGEATDTQYF TGCGCCAGCACCGCGGGAGAGGCAACAGATACGCAGTATTTT
few - TRBJ2-1 TRBV1 CTSSPPQPASGGSSYNEQFF TGCACCAGCAGCCCCCCACAGCCCGCTAGCGGGGGCAGCTCCTACAATGAGCAGTTCTTC
few TRBD2 TRBJ2-3 TRBV5-4 CATQIAGGIDTQYF TGTGCCACCCAGATAGCGGGAGGTATAGATACGCAGTATTTT
many - TRBJ1-6 TRBV4-1 CASSQAEGRYSPLHF TGCGCCAGCAGCCAAGCAGAAGGGAGGTATTCACCCCTCCACTTT
- - TRBJ1-5 TRBV2 CASSGPGQQPQHF TGTGCCAGCAGTGGCCCCGGTCAGCAGCCCCAGCATTTT
few TRBD2 TRBJ2-3 TRBV20-1 CSAQTGTSGLYSTDTQYF TGCAGTGCGCAAACCGGGACTAGCGGACTATATAGCACAGATACGCAGTATTTT
many - TRBJ2-2 TRBV2 CASSESSNRAVTGELFF TGTGCCAGCAGTGAATCATCGAACAGGGCGGTCACCGGGGAGCTGTTTTTT
few TRBD2 TRBJ2-1 TRBV10-3 CAISDRTSGRLGEQFF TGTGCCATCAGTGACCGGACTAGCGGGAGATTAGGGGAGCAGTTCTTC
few - TRBJ2-3 TRBV20-1 CSAREPGTDTQYF TGCAGTGCTAGAGAACCGGGCACAGATACGCAGTATTTT
few - TRBJ1-5 TRBV12-3/TRBV12-4 CASSRTAPNQPQHF TGTGCCAGCAGCCGGACAGCCCCGAATCAGCCCCAGCATTTT
many - TRBJ2-1 TRBV3-1 CASSLLIRPGYPDNNEQFF TGTGCCAGCAGCCTCCTTATTAGACCTGGCTACCCGGACAACAATGAGCAGTTCTTC
- - TRBJ2-2 TRBV11-2 CASSLDGVAANTGELFF TGTGCCAGCAGCTTAGATGGGGTAGCGGCGAACACCGGGGAGCTGTTTTTT
few - TRBJ2-7 TRBV12-3/TRBV12-4 CASSATTYEQYF TGTGCCAGCAGTGCCACTACCTACGAGCAGTACTTC